This T cell receptor beta chain was obtained from a study of blood T cell repertoires in COVID-19. This CDR3 has 17 amino acids. V was pared by 2 bases and J by 4 bases, with 18 bases between. CDR1 and CDR2 (germline): GTSNPN, SVGIG (reference sequence). TCRdb's table, derived via immunoSEQ multiplex PCR, lists solely in-frame clones and lacks some. The sample lists about 210,000 clones, about 80% occurring once. This clone has at least ten counts. The sequenced material came from peripheral blood. The source of this sequence is a man in his fifties or sixties with acute or convalescent COVID-19. V usage is TRBV30 and J usage is TRBJ1-6, with a tentative D call TRBD1 (6 bases). Here the CDR3 reads CAWSRDTGTFYNSPLHF. The CDR3 DNA follows: TGTGCCTGGAGTAGGGATACAGGGACCTTTTATAATTCACCCCTCCACTTT.